The 7 T cell receptor beta chains in this list originate from one sample, sequenced in a study of PD-1 blockade in classical Hodgkin lymphoma. Each patient relapsed following autologous stem cell transplantation, and prior brentuximab vedotin exposure differed. The method was immunoSEQ multiplex PCR; TCRdb's version includes in-frame clones alone and lacks a portion of them. This sample yields approximately 51,000 clones, of which around 78% are seen a single time; roughly 16% belongs to the top ten. Sequences were derived from peripheral blood mononuclear cells (PBMCs), sampled before the second cycle of nivolumab. These receptors were collected from a human donor with classical Hodgkin lymphoma.

This sequence joins TRBV9 and TRBJ2-7; D gene uncertain. The CDR3 contains 16 residues. Trimming cost V 0 bases and J 2 bases, with 15 bases left between them. The germline V gene encodes CDR1 SGDLS and CDR2 YYNGEE. The CDR3 DNA follows: TGTGCCAGCAGCGTAGGGGGAACAGTTGGGGCCTACGAGCAGTACTTC. Encoded protein: CASSVGGTVGAYEQYF.

The chain recombines TRBV5-1 with TRBJ1-2; the D gene is possibly TRBD1 (6 bases). Germline V gene lookup returns CDR1 SGHRS and CDR2 YFSETQ. The CDR3 is 13 residues long. V gave up 4 bases and J gave up 6 bases, with 13 bases separating them. This CDR3 is CASSPTGPHGYTF. For the CDR3, the DNA is TGCGCCAGCAGCCCTACAGGGCCCCATGGCTACACCTTC.

This chain connects TRBV11-2 to TRBJ2-7; 7 nucleotides line up with TRBD2. The CDR3 length is 15 residues. CDR1 is SGHAT, CDR2 FQNNGV, per germline. V dropped 2 bases and J dropped 3; count of bases not matched to a gene: 7. The CDR3 spells CASSLNKGGIYEQYF. DNA for the CDR3: TGTGCCAGCAGCTTAAATAAGGGAGGGATCTACGAGCAGTACTTC.

This clone was recorded a few times. This CDR3 is also generated by other DNA sequences in the sample. V is TRBV6-5 and J is TRBJ1-1; no clear D. The CDR3 contains 14 residues. V lost 2 bases, J lost 1 base, and 8 bases lay in between. The germline V gene has CDR1 MNHEY and CDR2 SVGAGI. The CDR3 loop is CASSYEGWNTEAFF. The CDR3 bases are TGTGCCAGCAGTTACGAGGGTTGGAACACTGAAGCTTTCTTT.

J is TRBJ2-7 and V is TRBV27; no clear D gene. Trimming removed 2 bases at V and 3 bases at J, with 8 bases between. Per the germline V gene, CDR1 is MNHEY and CDR2 is SMNVEV (reference sequence). There are 13 residues in the CDR3. CDR3 in amino acids: CASSLLGYYEQYF. In DNA form, the CDR3 reads TGTGCCAGCAGTTTACTGGGGTACTACGAGCAGTACTTC.

The chain links TRBV7-2 to TRBJ2-1; TRBD2 aligns across 8 bases. The CDR3 contains 14 residues. The ends lost 5 bases at V and 7 bases at J; junction bases unmatched: 7. The germline CDR1 and CDR2 sequences are SGHTA and FQGNSA. Written as DNA, the CDR3 is TGTGCCAGCAGCCCGCGGACTAGCCCTAATGAGCAGTTCTTC. Amino acids: CASSPRTSPNEQFF.

The chain recombines TRBV11-3 with TRBJ2-7; D not resolved. This CDR3 has 13 residues. Germline V gene lookup returns CDR1 SGHNT and CDR2 YENEEA. V gave up 2 bases and J gave up 1 base, with 6 bases separating them. For the CDR3, the DNA is TGTGCCAGCAGCTTATCGCCTTCCTACGAGCAGTACTTC. It is translated as CASSLSPSYEQYF.